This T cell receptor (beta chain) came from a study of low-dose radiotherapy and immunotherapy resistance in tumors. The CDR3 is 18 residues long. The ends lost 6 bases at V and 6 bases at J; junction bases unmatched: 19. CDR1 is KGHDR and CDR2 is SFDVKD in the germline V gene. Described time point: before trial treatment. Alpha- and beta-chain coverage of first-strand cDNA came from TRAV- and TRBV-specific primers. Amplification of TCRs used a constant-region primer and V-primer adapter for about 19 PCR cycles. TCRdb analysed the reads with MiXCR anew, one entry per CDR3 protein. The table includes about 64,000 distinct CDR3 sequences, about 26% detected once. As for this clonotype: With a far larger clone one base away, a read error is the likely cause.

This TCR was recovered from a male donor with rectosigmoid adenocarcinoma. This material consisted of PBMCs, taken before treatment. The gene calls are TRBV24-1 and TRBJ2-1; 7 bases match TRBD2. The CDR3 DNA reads TGTGCCACCAGTCCCGCAGGTAGGGTAGCGGGTTCTACCAATGAGCAGTTCTTC. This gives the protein CATSPAGRVAGSTNEQFF.